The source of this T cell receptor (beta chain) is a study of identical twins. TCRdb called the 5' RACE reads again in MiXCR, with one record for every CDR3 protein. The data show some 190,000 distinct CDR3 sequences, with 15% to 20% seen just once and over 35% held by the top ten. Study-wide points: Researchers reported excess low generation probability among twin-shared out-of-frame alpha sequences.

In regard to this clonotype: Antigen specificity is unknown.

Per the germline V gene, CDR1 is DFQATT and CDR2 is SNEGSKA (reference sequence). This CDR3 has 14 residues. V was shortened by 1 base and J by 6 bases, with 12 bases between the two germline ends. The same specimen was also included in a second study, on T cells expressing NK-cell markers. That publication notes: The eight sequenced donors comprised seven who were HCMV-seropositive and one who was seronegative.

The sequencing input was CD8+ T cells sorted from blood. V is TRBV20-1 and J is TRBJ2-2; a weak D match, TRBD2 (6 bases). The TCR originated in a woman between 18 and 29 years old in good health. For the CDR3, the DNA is TGCAGTGCTAGAGGACTAGACGCGCCCGGGGAGCTGTTTTTT. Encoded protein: CSARGLDAPGELFF.